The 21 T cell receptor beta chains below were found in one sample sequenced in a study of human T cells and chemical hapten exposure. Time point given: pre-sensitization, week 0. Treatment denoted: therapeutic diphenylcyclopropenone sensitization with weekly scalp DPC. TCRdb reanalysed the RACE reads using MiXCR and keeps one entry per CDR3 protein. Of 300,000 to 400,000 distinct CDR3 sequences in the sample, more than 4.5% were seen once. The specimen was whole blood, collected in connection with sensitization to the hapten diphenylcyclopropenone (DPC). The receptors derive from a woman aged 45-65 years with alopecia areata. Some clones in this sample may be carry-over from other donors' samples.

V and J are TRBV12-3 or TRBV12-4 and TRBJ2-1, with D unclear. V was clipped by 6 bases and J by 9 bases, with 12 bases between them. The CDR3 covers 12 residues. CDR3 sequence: CASRTPLGEQFF. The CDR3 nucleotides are TGTGCCAGCAGGACACCCCTAGGTGAGCAGTTCTTC.

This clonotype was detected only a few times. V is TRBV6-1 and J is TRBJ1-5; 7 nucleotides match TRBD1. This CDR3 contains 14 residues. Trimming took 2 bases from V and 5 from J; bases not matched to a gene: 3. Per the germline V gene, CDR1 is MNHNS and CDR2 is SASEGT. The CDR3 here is CASSEWQGDQPQHF. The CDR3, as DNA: TGTGCCAGCAGTGAATGGCAGGGGGATCAGCCCCAGCATTTT.

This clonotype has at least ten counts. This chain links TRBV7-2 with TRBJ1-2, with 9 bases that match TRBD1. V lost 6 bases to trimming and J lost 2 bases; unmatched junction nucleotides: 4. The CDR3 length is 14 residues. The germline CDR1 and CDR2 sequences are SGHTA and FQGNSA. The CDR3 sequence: CASSTTGGNYGYTF. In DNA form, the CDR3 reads TGTGCCAGCAGTACTACAGGGGGCAACTATGGCTACACCTTC.

The CDR3 reads CASRRDNYEQYF. CDR3 DNA: TGTGCCAGCAGACGGGACAACTACGAGCAGTACTTC. V usage is TRBV12-3 or TRBV12-4 and J usage is TRBJ2-7, with D tentatively TRBD1 (6 bases). V was trimmed by 6 bases and J by 3 bases, leaving 9 bases between them. The CDR3 is 12 residues long.

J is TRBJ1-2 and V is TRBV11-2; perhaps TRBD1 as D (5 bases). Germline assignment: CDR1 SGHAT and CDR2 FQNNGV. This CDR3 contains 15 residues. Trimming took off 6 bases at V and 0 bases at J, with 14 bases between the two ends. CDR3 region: CASSAITGANYGYTF. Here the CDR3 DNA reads TGTGCCAGCAGTGCGATTACAGGAGCTAACTATGGCTACACCTTC.

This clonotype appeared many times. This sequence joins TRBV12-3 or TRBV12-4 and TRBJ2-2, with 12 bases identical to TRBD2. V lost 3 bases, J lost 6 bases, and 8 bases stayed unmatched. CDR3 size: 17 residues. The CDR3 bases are TGTGCCAGCAGTTTCTCTAGCGGGGGGGCAAATGCCGGGGAGCTGTTTTTT. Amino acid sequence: CASSFSSGGANAGELFF.

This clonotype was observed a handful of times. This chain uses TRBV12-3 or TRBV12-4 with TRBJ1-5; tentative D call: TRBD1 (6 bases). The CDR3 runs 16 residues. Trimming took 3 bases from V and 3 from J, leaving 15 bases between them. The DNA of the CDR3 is TGTGCCAGCAGTTTGGTTGGGGGGGCGCCCAATCAGCCCCAGCATTTT. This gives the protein CASSLVGGAPNQPQHF.

The CDR3 nucleotides are TGTGCCAGCAGGACAGGGGTCGGGGACAATCAGCCCCAGCATTTT. Its translation is CASRTGVGDNQPQHF. The chain is built from TRBV12-3 or TRBV12-4 and TRBJ1-5; TRBD1 aligns across 8 bases. With 6 bases clipped from V and 3 bases from J, the junction kept 7 bases outside the gene matches. The CDR3 is 15 amino acids.

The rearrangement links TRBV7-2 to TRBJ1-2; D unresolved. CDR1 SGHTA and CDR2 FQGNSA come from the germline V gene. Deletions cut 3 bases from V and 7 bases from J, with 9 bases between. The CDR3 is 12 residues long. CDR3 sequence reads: CASSFQEAGYTF. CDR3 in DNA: TGTGCCAGCAGCTTCCAGGAAGCTGGCTACACCTTC.

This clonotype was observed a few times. The CDR3 region is CSVVRGYEQYF. DNA for the CDR3: TGCAGCGTGGTGAGGGGTTACGAGCAGTACTTC. The genes are TRBV29-1 and TRBJ2-7; D possibly matches TRBD1 or TRBD2 (5 bases each). The germline V and J ends were trimmed by 6 bases and 4 bases, with 10 bases remaining between them. Germline CDR1 SQVTM, CDR2 ANQGSEA. The CDR3 runs 11 residues.

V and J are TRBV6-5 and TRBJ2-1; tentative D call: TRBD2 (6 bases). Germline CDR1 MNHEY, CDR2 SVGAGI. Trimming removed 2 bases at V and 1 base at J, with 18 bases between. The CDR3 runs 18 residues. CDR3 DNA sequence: TGTGCCAGCAGTTACGGGGCGGCGGGAAGGGCTTCCTACAATGAGCAGTTCTTC. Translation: CASSYGAAGRASYNEQFF.

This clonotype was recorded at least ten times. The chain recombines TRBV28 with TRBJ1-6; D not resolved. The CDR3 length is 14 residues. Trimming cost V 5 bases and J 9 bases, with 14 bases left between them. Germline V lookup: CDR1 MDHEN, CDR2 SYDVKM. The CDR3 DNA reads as TGTGCCAGCAGTACCCGGGAAGAAGCTTCACCCCTCCACTTT. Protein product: CASSTREEASPLHF.

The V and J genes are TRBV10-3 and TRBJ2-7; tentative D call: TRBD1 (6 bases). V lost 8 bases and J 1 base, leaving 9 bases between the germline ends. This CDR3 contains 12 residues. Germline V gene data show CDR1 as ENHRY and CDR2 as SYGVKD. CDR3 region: CAIGRGSYEQYF. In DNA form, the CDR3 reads TGTGCCATCGGCAGGGGATCCTACGAGCAGTACTTC.

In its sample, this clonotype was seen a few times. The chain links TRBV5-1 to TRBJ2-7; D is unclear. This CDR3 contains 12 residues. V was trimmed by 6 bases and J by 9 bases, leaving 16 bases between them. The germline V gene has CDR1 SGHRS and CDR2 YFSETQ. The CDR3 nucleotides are TGCGCCAGCACCGACATGGACCGCGCGCAGTACTTC. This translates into CASTDMDRAQYF.

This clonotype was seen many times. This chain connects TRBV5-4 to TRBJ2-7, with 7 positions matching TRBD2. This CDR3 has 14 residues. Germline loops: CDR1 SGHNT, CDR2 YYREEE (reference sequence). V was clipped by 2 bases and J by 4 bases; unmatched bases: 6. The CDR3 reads CASSFRGRGYEQYF. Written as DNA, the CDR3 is TGTGCCAGCAGCTTCCGCGGGAGAGGGTACGAGCAGTACTTC.

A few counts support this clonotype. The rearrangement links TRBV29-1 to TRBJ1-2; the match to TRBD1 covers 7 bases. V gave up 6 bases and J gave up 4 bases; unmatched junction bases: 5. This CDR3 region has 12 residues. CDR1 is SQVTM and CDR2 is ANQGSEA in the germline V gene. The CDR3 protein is CSVQTGPYGYTF. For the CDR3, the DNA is TGCAGCGTCCAGACAGGGCCCTATGGCTACACCTTC.

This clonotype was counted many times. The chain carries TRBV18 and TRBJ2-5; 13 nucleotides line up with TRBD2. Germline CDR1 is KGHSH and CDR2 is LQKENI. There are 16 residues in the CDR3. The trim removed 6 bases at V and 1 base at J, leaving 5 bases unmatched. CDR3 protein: CASSLLAGGPQETQYF. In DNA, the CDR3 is TGTGCCAGCTCTCTACTAGCGGGAGGGCCCCAAGAGACCCAGTACTTC.

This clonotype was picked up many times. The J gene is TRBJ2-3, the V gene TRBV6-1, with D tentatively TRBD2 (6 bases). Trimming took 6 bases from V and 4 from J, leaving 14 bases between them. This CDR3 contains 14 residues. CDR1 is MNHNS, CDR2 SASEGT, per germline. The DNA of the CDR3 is TGTGCCAGCAGGGCCCGCCGACTAGCAGATACGCAGTATTTT. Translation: CASRARRLADTQYF.

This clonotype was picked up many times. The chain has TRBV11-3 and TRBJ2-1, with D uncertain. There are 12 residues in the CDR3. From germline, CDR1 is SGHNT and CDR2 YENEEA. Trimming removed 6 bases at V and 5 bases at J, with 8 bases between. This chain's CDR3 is CASRLNDNEQFF. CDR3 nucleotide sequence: TGTGCCAGCAGGCTTAATGACAATGAGCAGTTCTTC.

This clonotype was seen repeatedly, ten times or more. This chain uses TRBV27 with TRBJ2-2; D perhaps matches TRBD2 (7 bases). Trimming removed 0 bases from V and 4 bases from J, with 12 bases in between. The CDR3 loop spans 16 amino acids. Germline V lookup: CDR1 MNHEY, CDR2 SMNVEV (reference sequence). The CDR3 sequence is CASSLSGGRATGELFF. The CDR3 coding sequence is TGTGCCAGCAGTTTATCAGGGGGGAGGGCCACCGGGGAGCTGTTTTTT.

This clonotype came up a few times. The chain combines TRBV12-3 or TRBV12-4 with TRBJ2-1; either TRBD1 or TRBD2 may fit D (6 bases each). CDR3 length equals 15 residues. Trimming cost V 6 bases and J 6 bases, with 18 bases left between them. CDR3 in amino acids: CASRIMQSGANEQFF. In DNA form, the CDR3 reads TGTGCCAGCAGAATAATGCAGTCGGGGGCCAATGAGCAGTTCTTC.